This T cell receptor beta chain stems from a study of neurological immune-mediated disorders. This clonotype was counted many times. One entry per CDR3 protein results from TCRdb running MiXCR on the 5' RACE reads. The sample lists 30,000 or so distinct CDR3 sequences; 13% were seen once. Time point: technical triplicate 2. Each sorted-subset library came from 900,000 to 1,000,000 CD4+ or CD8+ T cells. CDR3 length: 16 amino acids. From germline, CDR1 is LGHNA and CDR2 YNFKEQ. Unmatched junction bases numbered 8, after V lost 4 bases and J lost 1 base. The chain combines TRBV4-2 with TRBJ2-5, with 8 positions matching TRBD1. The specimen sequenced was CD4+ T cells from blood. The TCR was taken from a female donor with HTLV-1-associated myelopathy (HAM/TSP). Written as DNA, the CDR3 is TGTGCCAGCAGCCCTGGAGGGACAGGAAGCCAAGAGACCCAGTACTTC. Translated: CASSPGGTGSQETQYF.